Many counts were recorded for the clone carrying this TCR beta chain. No antigen is known for it. The junction had 5 bases not matched to a gene; V was cut back by 5 bases and J by 5 bases. The CDR3 has 13 residues. Germline CDR1 and CDR2: SGHNT and YENEEA. Time point noted: newly diagnosed GD, antithyroid drugs for less than 3 months. PBMC RNA was the source of the TCR library. This entry is derived from a study of regulatory T cells in long-lasting Graves disease. General study findings and limits: Sharing of public clonotypes was greater in persistent patients (around 2,500) than in new patients (more than 900). Persistent disease was characterized by preferential usage of TRBV28, TRBJ1-2 and TRBJ2-5. Newly diagnosed Graves' patients had higher TCR diversity than persistent ones.

In building TCR beta libraries, iRepertoire HTBI primers were used together with Arm-PCR of CDR3 regions. TCRdb ran MiXCR on the multiplex PCR reads and lists one entry per CDR3 protein. Found here are more than 300,000 distinct CDR3 sequences, about 11% of them singletons; the top ten hold 18%. These data are also associated with another study on T cells in Graves' hyperthyroidism and ophthalmopathy. As reported in that work: The primer set for the first-round RT-PCR of the TCR CDR3 was HTBI.

This clonotype was obtained from a woman younger than 35 with Graves disease. The material sequenced was peripheral blood mononuclear cells (PBMCs), taken at new diagnosis, from a patient treated with antithyroid drugs. The chain carries TRBV11-3 and TRBJ1-1, with 7 bases matching TRBD1. The chain's CDR3 is CASSIQGRTEAFF. As DNA, the CDR3 is TGTGCCAGCAGCATACAGGGGAGGACTGAAGCTTTCTTT.